Sequencing of this T cell receptor beta chain was carried out in a study of PD-L1 blockade in urothelial cancer. Data came from immunoSEQ multiplex PCR; TCRdb stores just in-frame clones and leaves some out. The data show 83,000 or so clones, with around four fifths seen just once and under 8.5% held by the top ten. The length of the CDR3 is 14 residues. CDR1 is MNHNS and CDR2 is SASEGT in the germline V gene. Trimming removed 4 bases from V and 13 bases from J, with 20 bases in between. Time point indicated: peripheral blood 6 weeks after treatment start. The clonotype was recovered from a man between 65 and 85 years old with urothelial cancer. The specimen comprised PBMCs, sampled around atezolizumab (anti-PD-L1) treatment. V and J are TRBV6-1 and TRBJ2-4; weak D call: TRBD2 (5 bases). The CDR3 region is CASSGGSRTVEQYF. In DNA, the CDR3 is TGTGCCAGCAGTGGAGGGTCACGGACGGTTGAACAGTACTTC.